This T cell receptor beta chain was captured by sequencing in a study of T cells in Graves' hyperthyroidism and ophthalmopathy. Study background: Peripheral blood was drawn at first diagnosis, prior to all treatment.

Blood was obtained at the first hyperthyroidism diagnosis, which preceded any ophthalmopathy symptoms. Using RNA transcripts as the source, TCR beta CDR3 regions were amplified. Using the HTBI primer set, a first-round RT-PCR was run on the TCR CDR3. From the multiplex PCR reads, TCRdb called clonotypes with MiXCR, one entry per CDR3 protein. The top ten hold over 25% of the sample, which has around 300,000 distinct CDR3 sequences, about 16% seen once. This clonotype was recorded a few times. The clonotype comes from a woman in her fifties or sixties with Graves' hyperthyroidism that later progressed to Graves' ophthalmopathy. The specimen sequenced was blood.

CDR3 loop: CASSPQGGLNYGYTF. The CDR3, as DNA: TGTGCCAGCAGCCCCCAGGGGGGGCTTAACTATGGCTACACCTTC. The chain joins TRBV7-3 to TRBJ1-2, with TRBD1 identical over 7 bases. The V and J ends lost 5 bases and 1 base, in that order; junction bases with no gene match: 7. Germline values: CDR1 SGHTA, CDR2 FQGTGA. The CDR3 contains 15 residues.